This TCR beta chain was identified in a study of Graves' ophthalmopathy and Graves' hyperthyroidism. Study results and limitations: Distinction of ophthalmopathy from stable hyperthyroidism by a 13-signature model reached approximately 89% sensitivity and 81.08% specificity.

The sequenced template was RNA, covering the TCR beta CDR3 region. RT-PCR was first run with HTBI primers, then multiplex PCR in a second round. TCRdb used MiXCR to reprocess the multiplex PCR reads, holding one entry per CDR3 protein. This table holds almost 750,000 distinct CDR3 sequences, around 40% found once. From fresh peripheral blood, 8.5 to 10 ml in volume, the PBMCs were obtained. This CDR3 has 13 residues. A remark on this clonotype: Its antigen is unidentified. Being one base from a much bigger clone, this may be a read error.

The TCR originated in an adult man with Graves' ophthalmopathy. Input material: peripheral blood. The chain employs TRBV12-3 or TRBV12-4 and TRBJ1-1; D unclear. The CDR3 sequence: CAGSWVVNTEAFF. Here the CDR3 DNA reads TGTGCCGGCAGTTGGGTAGTGAACACTGAAGCTTTCTTT.